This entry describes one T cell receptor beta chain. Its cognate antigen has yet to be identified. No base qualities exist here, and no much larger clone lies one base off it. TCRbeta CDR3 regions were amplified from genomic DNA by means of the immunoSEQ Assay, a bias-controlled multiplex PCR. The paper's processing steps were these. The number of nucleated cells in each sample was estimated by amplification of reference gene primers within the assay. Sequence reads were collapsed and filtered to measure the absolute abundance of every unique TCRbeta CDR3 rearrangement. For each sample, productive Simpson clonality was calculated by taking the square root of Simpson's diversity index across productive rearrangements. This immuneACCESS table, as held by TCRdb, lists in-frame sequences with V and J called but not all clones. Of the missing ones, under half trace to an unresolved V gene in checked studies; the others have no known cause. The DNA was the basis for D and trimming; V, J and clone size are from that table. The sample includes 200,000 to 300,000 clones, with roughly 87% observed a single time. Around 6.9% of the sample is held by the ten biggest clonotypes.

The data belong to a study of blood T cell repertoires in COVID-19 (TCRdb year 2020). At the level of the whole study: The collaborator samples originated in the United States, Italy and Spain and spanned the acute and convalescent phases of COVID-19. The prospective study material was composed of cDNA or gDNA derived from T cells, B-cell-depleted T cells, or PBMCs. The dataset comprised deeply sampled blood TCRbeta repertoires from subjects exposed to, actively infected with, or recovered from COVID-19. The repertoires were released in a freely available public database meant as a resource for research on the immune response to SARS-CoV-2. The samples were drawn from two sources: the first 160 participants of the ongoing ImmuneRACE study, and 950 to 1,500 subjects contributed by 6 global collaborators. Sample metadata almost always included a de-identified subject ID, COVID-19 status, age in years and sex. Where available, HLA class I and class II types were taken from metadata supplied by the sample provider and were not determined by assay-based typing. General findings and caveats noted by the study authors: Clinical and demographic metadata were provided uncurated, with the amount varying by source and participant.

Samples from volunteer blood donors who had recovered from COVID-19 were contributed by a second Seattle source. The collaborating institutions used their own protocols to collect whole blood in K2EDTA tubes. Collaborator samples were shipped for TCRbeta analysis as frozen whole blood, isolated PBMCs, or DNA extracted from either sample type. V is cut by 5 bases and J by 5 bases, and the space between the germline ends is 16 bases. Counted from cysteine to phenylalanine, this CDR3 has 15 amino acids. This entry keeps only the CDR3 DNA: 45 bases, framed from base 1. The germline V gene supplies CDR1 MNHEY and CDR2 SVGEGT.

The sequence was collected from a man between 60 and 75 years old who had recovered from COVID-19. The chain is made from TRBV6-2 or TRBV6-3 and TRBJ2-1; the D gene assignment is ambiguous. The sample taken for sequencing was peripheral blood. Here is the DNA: TGTGCCAGCAGTATACCCCCCGGTCGAGACAATGAGCAGTTCTTC. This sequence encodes CASSIPPGRDNEQFF.